The rows below give T cell receptor beta chains drawn from one sample of a study of T cells after yellow fever vaccination. TCRdb used MiXCR to reprocess the 5' RACE reads, holding one entry per CDR3 protein. This sample yields about 220,000 distinct CDR3 sequences, of which 2.5% to 3.5% are seen a single time; 3.2% belongs to the top ten. Sequences were derived from CD4+ T cells sorted from PBMCs, sampled 10 days after the yellow fever booster vaccination. The receptor set was obtained from a man between 18 and 35 years old who received the YFV17D yellow fever vaccine. Both conserved end residues are part of each CDR3. The D gene is left open where the match is weak. Clone size is shown for a subset of rows, as once, few, many or a class of expanded clone.

cdr3_aa	cdr3_nt	v_call	j_call	d_call	clone_size
CASSHGVGEQFF	TGCGCCAGCAGCCACGGCGTCGGTGAGCAGTTCTTC	TRBV4-1	TRBJ2-1	NA	many
CASSLVGVDTQYF	TGCGCCAGCAGCTTGGTAGGGGTTGATACGCAGTATTTT	TRBV5-1	TRBJ2-3	NA	few
CASSKSGDTQYF	TGTGCCAGCAGCAAGTCAGGGGACACGCAGTATTTT	TRBV9	TRBJ2-3	NA	few
CASSDRGQGFGNTIYF	TGTGCCAGCTCAGACCGGGGACAGGGTTTTGGAAACACCATATATTTT	TRBV18	TRBJ1-3	TRBD1	few
CASSPDRDAFF	TGTGCCAGCAGCCCGGACAGGGACGCTTTCTTT	TRBV7-9	TRBJ1-1	TRBD1	many
CATSAGEGSGFF	TGTGCCACCAGCGCCGGTGAGGGAAGCGGCTTCTTT	TRBV15	TRBJ1-1	NA	few
CASSLGTARNIQYF	TGTGCCAGCAGCTTGGGGACAGCAAGGAACATTCAGTACTTC	TRBV7-9	TRBJ2-4	TRBD1	few
CASSLDGLAGGSEQFF	TGTGCCAGCAGCTTAGATGGACTAGCGGGGGGCAGTGAGCAGTTCTTC	TRBV7-2	TRBJ2-1	TRBD2	many
CASSWSGTQETQYF	TGTGCCAGCAGTTGGTCAGGAACTCAAGAGACCCAGTACTTC	TRBV6-2/TRBV6-3	TRBJ2-5	NA	NA
CASSKPGHRSVYNEQFF	TGTGCCAGCAGTAAACCGGGACACCGTTCTGTATACAATGAGCAGTTCTTC	TRBV6-5	TRBJ2-1	NA	few
CASSELYTEAFF	TGTGCCAGCAGCGAACTATACACTGAAGCTTTCTTT	TRBV7-2	TRBJ1-1	NA	many
CASSGAGGVEQYF	TGTGCCAGCAGCGGAGCCGGGGGCGTCGAGCAGTACTTC	TRBV7-6	TRBJ2-7	NA	NA
CASSTIGVLGGYTF	TGTGCCAGCAGTACAATAGGGGTATTAGGTGGCTACACCTTC	TRBV6-5	TRBJ1-2	NA	many
CASSGGQPNQPQHF	TGCGCCAGCAGCGGGGGACAGCCCAATCAGCCCCAGCATTTT	TRBV5-1	TRBJ1-5	TRBD1	few
CASSQSARQSTFF	TGTGCCAGCAGCCAATCAGCACGCCAGTCGACTTTCTTT	TRBV4-2	TRBJ1-1	NA	NA
CSARMTGNNEQFF	TGCAGTGCTAGAATGACAGGGAACAATGAGCAGTTCTTC	TRBV20-1	TRBJ2-1	TRBD1	many
CASTRSEDSPLHF	TGTGCCAGCACCCGAAGCGAGGATTCACCCCTCCACTTT	TRBV6-2/TRBV6-3	TRBJ1-6	NA	NA
CSVERGGGNIQYF	TGCAGCGTTGAGAGGGGGGGTGGGAACATTCAGTACTTC	TRBV29-1	TRBJ2-4	NA	NA
CASSLFLDSPSGNTIYF	TGTGCCAGCAGTTTATTCCTGGACAGCCCCTCTGGAAACACCATATATTTT	TRBV6-1	TRBJ1-3	NA	many
CATSRDQDDPQPQHF	TGTGCCACCAGCAGAGATCAGGATGACCCACAGCCCCAGCATTTT	TRBV15	TRBJ1-5	NA	NA
CASSFTDTDTQYF	TGTGCCAGCAGCTTTACAGACACAGATACGCAGTATTTT	TRBV7-2	TRBJ2-3	NA	many
CASMRQGYGYTF	TGTGCCAGCATGAGACAGGGTTATGGCTACACCTTC	TRBV2	TRBJ1-2	TRBD1	NA
CSVEDHPSGLYNEQFF	TGCAGCGTTGAAGATCACCCTAGCGGACTCTACAATGAGCAGTTCTTC	TRBV29-1	TRBJ2-1	TRBD2	few
CSARDPRGSTDTQYF	TGCAGTGCTAGAGATCCACGGGGAAGCACAGATACGCAGTATTTT	TRBV20-1	TRBJ2-3	NA	NA
CASSQVGLGAHEQFF	TGCGCCAGCAGCCAAGTGGGACTAGGGGCGCATGAGCAGTTCTTC	TRBV4-3	TRBJ2-1	TRBD2	NA
CASSGTQNSPLHF	TGTGCCAGCAGCGGGACTCAAAATTCACCCCTCCACTTT	TRBV5-4	TRBJ1-6	NA	few
CASSLAGVGAYYEQYF	TGTGCCAGCAGCTTGGCCGGAGTTGGCGCCTACTACGAGCAGTACTTC	TRBV5-4	TRBJ2-7	NA	many
CASSFDGVDDTQYF	TGCGCCAGCAGCTTTGACGGGGTCGACGATACGCAGTATTTT	TRBV5-1	TRBJ2-3	NA	many
CASSLTGAFPNQPQHF	TGTGCCAGCAGCTTGACAGGGGCCTTCCCCAATCAGCCCCAGCATTTT	TRBV7-2	TRBJ1-5	TRBD1	NA
CASSVELAGQETQYF	TGTGCCAGCAGCGTGGAACTAGCGGGCCAAGAGACCCAGTACTTC	TRBV9	TRBJ2-5	TRBD2	NA
CASSSRDTYSNQPQHF	TGTGCCAGCAGCTCGAGGGACACCTATAGCAATCAGCCCCAGCATTTT	TRBV7-2	TRBJ1-5	NA	many
CASSTSGGKNTEAFF	TGCGCCAGCAGCACCTCAGGAGGGAAGAACACTGAAGCTTTCTTT	TRBV5-1	TRBJ1-1	NA	many
CASSQDRQRTNYGYTF	TGCGCCAGCAGCCAAGATAGGCAGAGAACTAACTATGGCTACACCTTC	TRBV4-3	TRBJ1-2	NA	few
CASSLRGAGANVLTF	TGTGCCAGCAGCTTAAGGGGCGCTGGGGCCAACGTCCTGACTTTC	TRBV7-3	TRBJ2-6	NA	many
CASSSTPGLGNYNEQFF	TGTGCCAGCAGCTCCACCCCGGGACTGGGGAACTACAATGAGCAGTTCTTC	TRBV7-2	TRBJ2-1	NA	many
CSARVSSGHNEQFF	TGCAGTGCTAGAGTGTCTAGCGGACACAATGAGCAGTTCTTC	TRBV20-1	TRBJ2-1	TRBD2	many
CASSRTSGYTF	TGTGCCAGCAGCCGGACAAGTGGCTACACCTTC	TRBV7-9	TRBJ1-2	NA	many
CASSQEGPSYNEQFF	TGCGCCAGCAGCCAAGAGGGCCCCTCCTACAATGAGCAGTTCTTC	TRBV4-1	TRBJ2-1	NA	many
CASSLQELLGYTF	TGTGCCAGCAGTTTACAAGAGCTTCTGGGCTACACCTTC	TRBV2	TRBJ1-2	NA	many
CASSDPPGTVGGYTF	TGCGCCAGCAGTGATCCCCCCGGGACAGTGGGCGGCTACACCTTC	TRBV10-2	TRBJ1-2	TRBD1	many
CASSLWGAEQPQHF	TGTGCCAGCAGTTTATGGGGGGCCGAGCAGCCCCAGCATTTT	TRBV12-3/TRBV12-4	TRBJ1-5	NA	many
CASTPLGVNYGYTF	TGTGCCAGCACCCCACTCGGCGTTAACTATGGCTACACCTTC	TRBV12-3/TRBV12-4	TRBJ1-2	NA	NA
CASSPPSIETEAFF	TGTGCCAGCTCACCACCTAGTATCGAGACTGAAGCTTTCTTT	TRBV18	TRBJ1-1	NA	few